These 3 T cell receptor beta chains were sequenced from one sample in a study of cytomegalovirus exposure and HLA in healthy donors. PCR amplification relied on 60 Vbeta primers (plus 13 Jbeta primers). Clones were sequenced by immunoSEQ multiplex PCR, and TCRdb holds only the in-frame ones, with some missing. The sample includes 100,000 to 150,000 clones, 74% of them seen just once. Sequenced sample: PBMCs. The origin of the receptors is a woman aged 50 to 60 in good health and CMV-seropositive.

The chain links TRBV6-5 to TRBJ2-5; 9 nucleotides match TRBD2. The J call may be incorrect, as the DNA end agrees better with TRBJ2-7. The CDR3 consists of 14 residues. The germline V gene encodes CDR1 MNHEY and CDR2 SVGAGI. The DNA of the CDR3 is TGTGCCAGCGGGCCGGGACTAGCCTCCTACGAGCAGTACTTC. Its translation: CASGPGLASYEQYF.

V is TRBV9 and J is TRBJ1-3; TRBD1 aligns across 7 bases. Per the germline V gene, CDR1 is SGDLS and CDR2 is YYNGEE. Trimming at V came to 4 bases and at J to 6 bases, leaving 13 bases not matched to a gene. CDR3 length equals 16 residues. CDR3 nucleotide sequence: TGTGCCAGCAGCAGGACGTCTGGCAGGGGGGAAAACACCATATATTTT. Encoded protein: CASSRTSGRGENTIYF.

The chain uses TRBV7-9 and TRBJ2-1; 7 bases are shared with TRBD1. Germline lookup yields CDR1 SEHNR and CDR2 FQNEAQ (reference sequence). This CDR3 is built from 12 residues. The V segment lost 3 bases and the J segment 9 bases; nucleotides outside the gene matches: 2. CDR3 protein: CASSLTGIEQFF. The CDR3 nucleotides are TGTGCCAGCAGCTTGACAGGGATTGAGCAGTTCTTC.